A selection of T cell receptor beta chains follows, all from one sample in a study of shared clonotypes between healthy human individuals. TCRdb's table, derived via immunoSEQ multiplex PCR, lists solely in-frame clones and lacks some. This sample has roughly 500,000 clones, with approximately 81% found just once. The sample comprised PBMCs. All receptors derive from a woman between 40 and 50 years old in good health. Some clones in this sample may be carry-over from other donors' samples. Both conserved end residues are part of each CDR3. Fields, in order: D gene, clone size, V gene, CDR3 length, J gene, CDR3 protein, CDR3 DNA. D genes are given only for firm matches. Rows give clone size only sometimes, using once, few, many, or a class for an expanded clone.

D gene: -
clone size: -
V gene: TRBV27
CDR3 length: 13
J gene: TRBJ2-1
CDR3 protein: CASSLGTYNEQFF
CDR3 DNA: TGTGCCAGCAGCTTAGGGACCTACAATGAGCAGTTCTTC

D gene: TRBD2
clone size: -
V gene: TRBV19
CDR3 length: 13
J gene: TRBJ2-5
CDR3 protein: CASRGGTEETQYF
CDR3 DNA: TGTGCCAGTAGGGGAGGGACCGAAGAGACCCAGTACTTC

D gene: TRBD1
clone size: -
V gene: TRBV6-6
CDR3 length: 14
J gene: TRBJ1-5
CDR3 protein: CASRIGQANQPQHF
CDR3 DNA: TGTGCCAGCAGAATTGGACAGGCTAATCAGCCCCAGCATTTT

D gene: -
clone size: -
V gene: TRBV7-8
CDR3 length: 17
J gene: TRBJ2-3
CDR3 protein: CASSLRGARQFTDTQYF
CDR3 DNA: TGTGCCAGCAGCTTAAGGGGGGCCCGACAATTCACAGATACGCAGTATTTT

D gene: -
clone size: -
V gene: TRBV30
CDR3 length: 14
J gene: TRBJ2-7
CDR3 protein: CAWRSGGRLFEQYF
CDR3 DNA: TGTGCCTGGAGGTCCGGAGGGAGGCTTTTCGAGCAGTACTTC

D gene: -
clone size: -
V gene: TRBV7-9
CDR3 length: 16
J gene: TRBJ2-7
CDR3 protein: CASSNPGRASSYEQYF
CDR3 DNA: TGTGCCAGCAGCAATCCGGGCAGGGCAAGCTCCTACGAGCAGTACTTC

D gene: -
clone size: -
V gene: TRBV5-1
CDR3 length: 14
J gene: TRBJ2-7
CDR3 protein: CASSSDASSYEQYF
CDR3 DNA: TGCGCCAGCAGCTCGGACGCGAGCTCCTACGAGCAGTACTTC

D gene: TRBD2
clone size: -
V gene: TRBV11-1
CDR3 length: 16
J gene: TRBJ2-5
CDR3 protein: CASSRPTSGVQETQYF
CDR3 DNA: TGTGCCAGCAGCCGCCCGACTAGCGGGGTCCAAGAGACCCAGTACTTC

D gene: TRBD1
clone size: -
V gene: TRBV5-1
CDR3 length: 14
J gene: TRBJ2-7
CDR3 protein: CASSTLGQGNEQYF
CDR3 DNA: TGCGCCAGCAGCACCTTGGGACAGGGGAACGAGCAGTACTTC

D gene: -
clone size: -
V gene: TRBV20-1
CDR3 length: 11
J gene: TRBJ1-4
CDR3 protein: CSARDREKLFF
CDR3 DNA: TGCAGTGCTAGAGATCGCGAAAAACTGTTTTTT

D gene: TRBD1
clone size: -
V gene: TRBV27
CDR3 length: 14
J gene: TRBJ2-6
CDR3 protein: CASRNPGTGNVLTF
CDR3 DNA: TGTGCCAGCAGGAACCCCGGGACAGGCAACGTCCTGACTTTC

D gene: -
clone size: -
V gene: TRBV19
CDR3 length: 17
J gene: TRBJ1-5
CDR3 protein: CASSIVAIWSGSQPQHF
CDR3 DNA: TGTGCCAGTAGTATAGTGGCGATCTGGTCAGGGTCGCAGCCCCAGCATTTT

D gene: TRBD2
clone size: -
V gene: TRBV11-3
CDR3 length: 16
J gene: TRBJ2-2
CDR3 protein: CASSPTAGTNTGELFF
CDR3 DNA: TGTGCCAGCAGCCCAACAGCGGGAACGAACACCGGGGAGCTGTTTTTT

D gene: -
clone size: -
V gene: TRBV28
CDR3 length: 13
J gene: TRBJ1-2
CDR3 protein: CASSLQEGYGYTF
CDR3 DNA: TGTGCCAGCAGTTTACAGGAGGGCTATGGCTACACCTTC

D gene: TRBD2
clone size: -
V gene: TRBV9
CDR3 length: 17
J gene: TRBJ2-3
CDR3 protein: CASSVFPTSGSSDTQYF
CDR3 DNA: TGTGCCAGCAGCGTATTCCCTACTAGCGGGAGCTCCGATACGCAGTATTTT

D gene: -
clone size: -
V gene: TRBV4-3
CDR3 length: 11
J gene: TRBJ2-7
CDR3 protein: CASSQDGEQYF
CDR3 DNA: TGCGCCAGCAGCCAAGACGGCGAGCAGTACTTC

D gene: -
clone size: -
V gene: TRBV30
CDR3 length: 13
J gene: TRBJ1-1
CDR3 protein: CAWSRRRNTEAFF
CDR3 DNA: TGTGCCTGGAGTAGGAGGAGGAACACTGAAGCTTTCTTT

D gene: TRBD2
clone size: -
V gene: TRBV2
CDR3 length: 16
J gene: TRBJ2-2
CDR3 protein: CASRKPGSGGSGELFF
CDR3 DNA: TGTGCCAGCAGAAAACCGGGGTCCGGGGGGTCCGGGGAGCTGTTTTTT

D gene: -
clone size: -
V gene: TRBV30
CDR3 length: 13
J gene: TRBJ2-2
CDR3 protein: CAWRGDSRGELFF
CDR3 DNA: TGTGCCTGGAGGGGGGACTCACGTGGGGAGCTGTTTTTT

D gene: TRBD2
clone size: once
V gene: TRBV7-3
CDR3 length: 16
J gene: TRBJ2-7
CDR3 protein: CASSPTQPSGMMEQYF
CDR3 DNA: TGTGCCAGCAGCCCAACACAACCTAGCGGGATGATGGAGCAGTACTTC

D gene: -
clone size: once
V gene: TRBV6-1
CDR3 length: 13
J gene: TRBJ2-5
CDR3 protein: CASSWDLQETQYF
CDR3 DNA: TGTGCCAGCAGCTGGGACCTCCAAGAGACCCAGTACTTC